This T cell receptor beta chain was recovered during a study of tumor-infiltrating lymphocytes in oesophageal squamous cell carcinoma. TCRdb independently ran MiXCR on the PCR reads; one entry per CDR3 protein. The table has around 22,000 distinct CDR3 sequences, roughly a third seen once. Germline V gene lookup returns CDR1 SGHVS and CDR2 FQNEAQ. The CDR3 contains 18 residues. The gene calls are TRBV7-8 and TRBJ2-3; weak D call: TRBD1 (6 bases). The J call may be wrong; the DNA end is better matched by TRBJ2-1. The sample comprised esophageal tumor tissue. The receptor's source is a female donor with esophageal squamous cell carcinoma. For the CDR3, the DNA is TGTGCCAGCAGCTTAGACGGACAGAGGGCAGGTGGCTACAATGAGCAGTTCTTC. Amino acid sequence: CASSLDGQRAGGYNEQFF.